Listed below are T cell receptor beta chains from one sample, sequenced in a study of OX40 agonist ivuxolimab in advanced cancers. Repertoires were generated with immunoSEQ multiplex PCR, while TCRdb's copy carries only in-frame clones and drops some. Of about 83,000 clones listed, around 84% were seen once; the top ten hold approximately 1.5%. The input for sequencing was CD4+ or CD8+ T cells sorted from blood, taken in a trial of the OX40 agonist ivuxolimab. These receptor sequences come from an adult with an advanced solid tumor such as melanoma, head and neck, liver or kidney cancer. CDR3s include the opening cysteine and the closing phenylalanine or tryptophan. The D gene is left open where the match is weak. Clone size, where shown, is once, few, many, or a class for clones that have expanded.

V	size	D	J	length	CDR3	DNA
TRBV6-1	.	TRBD1	TRBJ2-7	13	CASRKTGGYEQYF	TGTGCCAGCAGGAAGACAGGGGGGTACGAGCAGTACTTC
TRBV7-8	.	TRBD2	TRBJ2-7	15	CASSLDGGTSYEQYF	TGTGCCAGCAGCTTAGACGGGGGGACCTCCTACGAGCAGTACTTC
TRBV6-1	once	.	TRBJ1-1	14	CASSERGGNTEAFF	TGTGCCAGCAGTGAAAGGGGAGGGAACACTGAAGCTTTCTTT
TRBV19	few	.	TRBJ1-2	15	CASSIRGGTLNGYTF	TGTGCCAGTAGTATAAGGGGGGGCACACTAAATGGCTACACCTTC
TRBV6-5	.	.	TRBJ2-6	15	CASSPGGAGANVLTF	TGTGCCAGCAGTCCTGGGGGTGCCGGGGCCAACGTCCTGACTTTC
TRBV19	.	.	TRBJ2-3	16	CASSSDLRGGTDTQYF	TGTGCCAGTAGTTCGGATCTCCGGGGCGGCACAGATACGCAGTATTTT
TRBV29-1	.	.	TRBJ1-2	11	CSAERGYGYTF	TGCAGCGCGGAGAGGGGTTATGGCTACACCTTC
TRBV13	.	.	TRBJ2-6	16	CASSLGRFTGANVLTF	TGTGCCAGCAGCTTGGGCAGGTTTACTGGGGCCAACGTCCTGACTTTC
TRBV19	.	.	TRBJ2-3	13	CASSTTRPDTQYF	TGTGCCAGTAGTACCACTAGGCCCGATACGCAGTATTTT
TRBV19	.	.	TRBJ1-6	14	CASSEGVMNSPLHF	TGTGCCAGTAGTGAGGGGGTAATGAATTCACCCCTCCACTTT
TRBV27	.	.	TRBJ1-4	13	CASSGRADEKLFF	TGTGCCAGCAGTGGCAGGGCGGACGAAAAACTGTTTTTT
TRBV9	.	.	TRBJ1-2	16	CASSKTTWDTNYGYTF	TGTGCCAGCAGCAAGACGACTTGGGACACCAACTATGGCTACACCTTC
TRBV7-2	.	TRBD1	TRBJ2-7	15	CASSPDGTGAYEQYF	TGTGCCAGCAGCCCGGACGGGACAGGGGCATACGAGCAGTACTTC
TRBV29-1	.	TRBD1	TRBJ1-5	13	CSVGTGGEQPQHF	TGCAGCGTCGGGACAGGGGGTGAACAGCCCCAGCATTTT
TRBV29-1	.	TRBD1	TRBJ1-1	13	CSVGQGADTEAFF	TGCAGCGTTGGACAGGGGGCAGACACTGAAGCTTTCTTT
TRBV6-5	.	.	TRBJ1-6	16	CASSYSWTSYNSPLHF	TGTGCCAGCAGTTACTCGTGGACAAGCTATAATTCACCCCTCCACTTT
TRBV5-1	.	.	TRBJ1-6	15	CASRKLSSYNSPLHF	TGCGCCAGCAGGAAACTGAGCTCCTATAATTCACCCCTCCACTTT
TRBV7-2	.	.	TRBJ1-4	16	CASSLGVGGNGEKLFF	TGTGCCAGCAGCTTAGGCGTGGGGGGCAACGGGGAAAAACTGTTTTTT
TRBV11-3	few	.	TRBJ2-2	12	CASSHGTGELFF	TGTGCCAGCTCCCACGGGACCGGGGAGCTGTTTTTT
TRBV10-3	once	.	TRBJ2-7	14	CAISEGDTINEQYF	TGTGCCATCAGTGAAGGGGATACCATAAACGAGCAGTACTTC
TRBV19	.	.	TRBJ2-7	11	CASSMGYEQYF	TGTGCCAGTAGTATGGGATACGAGCAGTACTTC
TRBV19	.	.	TRBJ1-1	13	CASSMPDGYEAFF	TGTGCCAGTAGTATGCCCGACGGGTATGAAGCTTTCTTT
TRBV5-6	.	.	TRBJ2-2	15	CASSSSWVNTGELFF	TGTGCCAGCAGCTCCTCTTGGGTCAACACCGGGGAGCTGTTTTTT
TRBV27	.	TRBD1	TRBJ1-2	15	CASSIRTGAVYGYTF	TGTGCCAGCAGTATCCGGACAGGAGCCGTCTATGGCTACACCTTC
TRBV28	.	.	TRBJ2-3	16	CASRDDRMEFLDTQYF	TGTGCCAGCAGAGACGACAGGATGGAATTTTTAGATACGCAGTATTTT
TRBV7-9	few	.	TRBJ1-4	13	CASRQVTGEKLFF	TGTGCCAGCCGGCAAGTAACGGGAGAAAAACTGTTTTTT
TRBV2	.	TRBD1	TRBJ2-3	15	CASSAGQGVRNTQYF	TGTGCCAGCAGCGCGGGACAGGGGGTCCGGAATACGCAGTATTTT
TRBV7-3	.	.	TRBJ2-1	15	CASSKSAESYNEQFF	TGTGCCAGCAGCAAATCGGCAGAATCCTACAATGAGCAGTTCTTC
TRBV19	.	.	TRBJ2-4	14	CASSIRRGQGIQYF	TGTGCCAGTAGTATTCGGAGGGGGCAAGGCATTCAGTACTTC
TRBV27	once	TRBD1	TRBJ2-5	15	CASSLTGDNRGTQYF	TGTGCCAGCAGTCTGACAGGGGACAACCGAGGGACCCAGTACTTC
TRBV7-2	.	.	TRBJ1-2	15	CASSLEFRRGDGYTF	TGTGCCAGCAGCTTAGAGTTTCGACGGGGAGATGGCTACACCTTC
TRBV6-1	.	.	TRBJ1-6	16	CASSEAFGRGNSPLHF	TGTGCCAGCAGTGAAGCATTCGGCAGGGGTAATTCACCCCTCCACTTT
TRBV29-1	.	.	TRBJ1-4	13	CSVEWPRTEKLFF	TGCAGCGTTGAATGGCCCAGGACTGAAAAACTGTTTTTT
TRBV6-5	once	.	TRBJ2-3	15	CASSLERTSTDTQYF	TGTGCCAGCAGTCTCGAAAGGACCTCGACAGATACGCAGTATTTT
TRBV19	once	TRBD1	TRBJ1-1	15	CASSPRDSRNTEAFF	TGTGCCAGTAGTCCAAGGGACAGCCGGAACACTGAAGCTTTCTTT
TRBV13	.	TRBD1	TRBJ1-1	15	CASSLGTGITAEAFF	TGTGCCAGCAGCTTGGGGACAGGGATAACCGCTGAAGCTTTCTTT